The sequence of this TCR beta chain was determined in a study of human T cells and chemical hapten exposure (dated by TCRdb to the early 2020s). About the study as a whole: For sensitization, 2% DPC in acetone was applied to an approximately 2 cm by approximately 2 cm area of upper inner arm skin. Throughout the study period of roughly five months, patients also received therapeutic DPC doses to the scalp every week. Blood samples were taken from patients before sensitization (week 0) and at 2, 6 and about 24 weeks after DPC sensitization. Libraries were pooled for sequencing, and variation in per-sample TCR yields was attributed mainly to small differences in library volumes within the pool. Blood for TCR sequencing was provided by twenty-nine alopecia patients at one to four time points (pre-sensitization, 2, 6 and 24 weeks). The mostly female patient cohort included alopecia areata with under or over 50% scalp involvement, alopecia totalis and alopecia universalis. Patch testing on the upper back used Finn chambers containing 0.01% DPC, with scoring done after 6 days according to International Contact Dermatitis Research Group standards. The study tracked peripheral blood TCR repertoire changes in vivo during primary and secondary sensitization to the hapten diphenylcyclopropenone (DPC) in alopecia patients.

Ten or more counts support this clonotype. This clone's antigen is unknown. The record has no base qualities; no much larger clone is one base away. The full study reports these points: Expanded TCRs formed significantly more large CDR3 similarity clusters than pre-sensitization or healthy control sets, consistent with antigen-driven responses. DPC sensitization did not change how many TCRs were above 1 in 1000 frequency, and no evidence was found of alterations in global repertoire structure. Patch test score correlated positively with the number of PT1 expanded TCRs, reaching significance at thresholds 8, 16 and 32 but not at 4. Because every patient had alopecia, a presumed autoimmune disease, the patients' immune response might differ from that of healthy individuals. After repeated subsampling, the strength of the expansion versus patch-test correlation and the threshold at which it became significant changed.

V is reduced by 5 bases and J by 3 bases, leaving a spacing of 14 bases between them. In the germline V gene, CDR1 corresponds to SGHTA and CDR2 to FQGNSA. The CDR3 covers 15 residues, taking in both the cysteine and the phenylalanine. Of all the DNA, just the CDR3 is kept, 45 bases in frame from base 1. The time point label of this sample denotes: pre-sensitization, week 0. In the paper's terms, the treatment or condition label means: therapeutic diphenylcyclopropenone sensitization with weekly scalp DPC. At every patch-test visit, the blood draw took place before the patch test was put on. Patients were eligible if aged 18 to 70, diagnosed with alopecia and judged suitable for DPC therapy, and pregnant patients were excluded. Total RNA was extracted from unfractionated whole blood collected in Tempus Blood RNA tubes. The protocol used for the library was RACE. Sequencing was performed on a NextSeq 500. Library preparation attached unique molecular identifiers to individual cDNA molecules for quantitative, reproducible TCR counting. For every blood RNA sample, sequencing covered both the TCR alpha and TCR beta chains. The authors' analysis ran thus. The median number of TCRs per sample was roughly 98,000, ranging from about 20,000 to 750,000. The Decombinator software suite was used to annotate V, J and CDR3 in the TCR reads. For the PS versus PT1 abundance plots, all samples were subsampled to the same number of TCRs (28,000). Expanded TCRs were defined as absent before sensitization and observed at least eight times at the 2-week time point. TCRdb reworked the public reads: Q25 trimming with fastp, MiXCR clone assembly, productive beta chains retained. Under each unique CDR3 protein, matching rows form one entry showing the most common genes and DNA. It is TCRdb's table, rather than the study itself, that gives the V and J calls and clone size. The sample includes 200,000 to 300,000 distinct CDR3 sequences, with about 8.6% observed a single time. Of the sample, 2% to 2.5% is held by the ten largest clones.

The material was whole blood, obtained in connection with sensitization to the hapten diphenylcyclopropenone (DPC). The clonotype originates from a woman in her forties with alopecia areata. Some clones in this sample may be carry-over from other donors' samples. The chain was built from TRBV7-2 and TRBJ2-4, with the D gene too uncertain to name. The base sequence is TGTGCCAGCAGCCCCCGTCCCAGTAACAAAAACATTCAGTACTTC. This codes for CASSPRPSNKNIQYF.